Below are 4 T cell receptor beta chains sequenced from a single sample in a study of cytomegalovirus exposure and HLA in healthy donors. The PCR used 60 Vbeta and 13 Jbeta primers. This table comes from immunoSEQ multiplex PCR, and its TCRdb copy is limited to in-frame clones, with some not included. The sample includes under 200,000 clones, about 70% seen only once; the top ten take 1.5% to 2%. Sequencing was carried out using PBMCs. All receptors come from a woman in her thirties in good health and CMV-seronegative.

On this clone: The junction differs from germline at one of its ends, possibly a read error. The chain has TRBV7-7 and TRBJ2-5; 7 nucleotides align to TRBD2. The length of the CDR3 is 15 residues. The germline gives CDR1 SSHAT, CDR2 FNYEAQ (reference sequence). As DNA, the CDR3 is TGTGCTAGCAGCTTAGGCGGGTGGGGCCGGGAGGCCCAGTACTTC. It codes for CASSLGGWGREAQYF.

The chain couples TRBV7-2 to TRBJ2-7, with D possibly TRBD1 on 6 matching bases. The CDR3 sequence is 14 residues long. The germline gives CDR1 SGHTA, CDR2 FQGNSA. Trimming removed 5 bases at V and 3 bases at J, with 14 bases between. This CDR3 reads CASSRWTDRYEQYF. CDR3 nucleotide sequence: TGTGCCAGCAGCCGTTGGACAGACCGCTACGAGCAGTACTTC.

In its sample, this clone was seen once. The gene calls are TRBV20-1 and TRBJ2-1; 9 bases map to TRBD2. The V gene's germline CDR1 is DFQATT and CDR2 SNEGSKA (reference sequence). The CDR3 is 11 residues long. V dropped 6 bases and J dropped 6; count of bases not matched to a gene: 0. The CDR3 region is CSALAGNEQFF. CDR3 in DNA: TGCAGTGCACTAGCGGGCAATGAGCAGTTCTTC.

This clone has only one observation. V usage is TRBV6-1 and J usage is TRBJ1-2, with D possibly matching TRBD1 (6 bases). CDR1 and CDR2 from the germline V gene are MNHNS and SASEGT. The CDR3 is 13 amino acids. Deletions cut 5 bases from V and 4 bases from J, with 11 bases between. The CDR3 sequence: CASSPGQTYGYTF. CDR3 in DNA: TGTGCCAGCAGTCCAGGACAGACCTATGGCTACACCTTC.